Here is one TCR beta chain with its context. The data were taken from a study of blood T cell repertoires in COVID-19. Some clones are missing from TCRdb's copy, which holds only in-frame ones; the method was immunoSEQ multiplex PCR. The repertoire holds about 200,000 clones, with around four fifths as singletons. This CDR3 is built from 15 residues. The germline V gene encodes CDR1 SQVTM and CDR2 ANQGSEA. The V segment lost 1 base and the J segment 3 bases; nucleotides outside the gene matches: 5. Sequencing used peripheral blood. The rearrangement links TRBV29-1 to TRBJ1-2; 10 bases fit TRBD1. The sequence was collected from a man aged 60 to 69 with COVID-19, enrolled during active disease. Written as DNA, the CDR3 is TGCAGCGTTGAAGGGGACAGGGGACAATACTATGGCTACACCTTC. It specifies CSVEGDRGQYYGYTF.